Each of the 2 T cell receptor beta chains below was sequenced from the same sample in a study. One entry per CDR3 protein, called by TCRdb with MiXCR from the RT-PCR reads. Of 550,000 to 750,000 distinct CDR3 sequences in the sample, 12% to 15% were seen once. The source material was memory CD4+ T cells from blood. The receptor set was obtained from a female donor in good health, serving as a healthy control.

This clonotype was seen at least ten times. This chain connects TRBV20-1 to TRBJ1-2; 9 nucleotides align to TRBD1. The CDR3 contains 13 residues. Germline-derived CDR1 and CDR2 are DFQATT and SNEGSKA (reference sequence). V lost 6 bases and J lost 6; bases outside the gene matches: 8. The CDR3 is CSAAGTGFHGYTF. The CDR3 DNA is TGCAGTGCGGCCGGGACAGGGTTTCATGGCTACACCTTC.

This chain links TRBV15 with TRBJ1-5, with a possible D match to TRBD1 (5 bases). Germline values: CDR1 LNHNV, CDR2 YYDKDF (reference sequence). Trimming took off 1 base at V and 3 bases at J, with 10 bases between the two ends. This CDR3 spans 15 amino acids. CDR3 in DNA: TGTGCCACCAGCAGAGTACAGGAGAACAATCAGCCCCAGCATTTT. Its protein product is CATSRVQENNQPQHF.